The next 20 T cell receptor beta chains were all read from a single sample in a study of blood T cell repertoires in COVID-19. Generated by immunoSEQ multiplex PCR, the TCRdb table keeps only in-frame clones and is missing some. Among 150,000 to 200,000 clones listed, roughly nine tenths were seen once. The sample comprised PBMCs or T cells enriched from blood (not recorded which). These receptor sequences come from a woman aged 40 to 49 with acute COVID-19.

This clone was detected only once. This chain links TRBV18 with TRBJ1-2; D might be TRBD1 (6 bases). Trimming shortened V by 6 bases and J by 2 bases, and 16 bases separated the two germline ends. The CDR3 is 15 amino acids. Germline V gives CDR1 KGHSH, CDR2 LQKENI. The CDR3 DNA sequence: TGTGCCAGCTCGCCGGGGGGGCTGGCGAACTATGGCTACACCTTC. Amino acids: CASSPGGLANYGYTF.

The chain joins TRBV29-1 to TRBJ2-7; D is undetermined. Germline CDR1 reads SQVTM; CDR2 reads ANQGSEA. CDR3 length: 15 residues. V was pared by 1 base and J by 1 base, with 14 bases between. The CDR3 loop reads CSVEGVMYGSYEQYF. The CDR3 nucleotides are TGCAGCGTTGAAGGGGTAATGTACGGGTCCTACGAGCAGTACTTC.

This rearrangement joins TRBV18 to TRBJ2-5, with 8 bases identical to TRBD1. The CDR3 is 15 residues long. With V trimmed by 2 bases and J by 1 base, 3 bases remained unmatched. Germline CDR1 KGHSH, CDR2 LQKENI. CDR3 protein: CASSPFQGAQETQYF. The DNA for the CDR3 is TGTGCCAGCTCACCATTTCAGGGGGCCCAAGAGACCCAGTACTTC.

Only one count was recorded for this clone. This chain uses TRBV4-1 with TRBJ2-1, with a weak D call TRBD2 (6 bases). Germline CDR1 MGHRA, CDR2 YSYEKL. V was trimmed by 0 bases and J by 7 bases, leaving 13 bases between them. The CDR3 runs to 15 residues. The CDR3 sequence is CASSQDHVGGNEQFF. The DNA for the CDR3 is TGCGCCAGCAGCCAAGATCATGTTGGGGGGAATGAGCAGTTCTTC.

This clone has just a few counts. The chain recombines TRBV28 with TRBJ2-3, with a tentative D call TRBD2 (6 bases). Deletions cut 6 bases from V and 3 bases from J, with 13 bases between. The CDR3 has 14 amino acids. The V gene's germline CDR1 is MDHEN and CDR2 SYDVKM. CDR3 DNA sequence: TGTGCCAGCAGGGTCCGGGGGAGGACAGATACGCAGTATTTT. Amino acids: CASRVRGRTDTQYF.

The chain carries TRBV5-6 and TRBJ2-4, with D tentatively TRBD1 (6 bases). The V end lost 6 bases, the J end lost 0 bases, and 19 bases lay between the germline ends. Germline V gene data show CDR1 as SGHDT and CDR2 as YYEEEE. The CDR3 runs 17 residues. The CDR3 sequence: CASTPRRQEKAKNIQYF. Written as DNA, the CDR3 is TGTGCCAGCACCCCCCGCCGACAGGAGAAAGCCAAAAACATTCAGTACTTC.

This clone was counted only a few times. The V and J genes are TRBV5-5 and TRBJ2-3, with D tentatively TRBD1 (6 bases). Per germline, CDR1 SGHKS and CDR2 YYEKEE (reference sequence). V was trimmed by 4 bases and J by 0 bases, leaving 15 bases between them. The CDR3 has 16 amino acids. The DNA of the CDR3 is TGTGCCAGCAGCCCCCAAAGGACAGCCAGCACAGATACGCAGTATTTT. This codes for CASSPQRTASTDTQYF.

This chain joins TRBV5-1 and TRBJ2-3; TRBD1 is a possible D gene (5 bases). Looked up from germline, CDR1 is SGHRS and CDR2 is YFSETQ. This CDR3 has 13 amino acids. With 2 bases removed from V and 4 bases from J, the gap between germline ends came to 8 bases. In nucleotides, the CDR3 is TGCGCCAGCAGCTTAGGGGTTCCAGATACGCAGTATTTT. This codes for CASSLGVPDTQYF.

The chain combines TRBV2 with TRBJ2-5; 7 bases agree with TRBD2. CDR1 and CDR2 from the germline V gene are SNHLY and FYNNEI. Unmatched junction bases numbered 7, after V lost 4 bases and J lost 2 bases. The CDR3 extends over 15 amino acids. CDR3 region: CASSAAWEGQETQYF. The CDR3 DNA sequence: TGTGCCAGCAGTGCCGCTTGGGAGGGTCAAGAGACCCAGTACTTC.

The V and J genes are TRBV6-2 or TRBV6-3 and TRBJ2-1, with D possibly being TRBD2 (5 bases). V lost 8 bases and J 3 bases, leaving 17 bases between the germline ends. This CDR3 region has 15 residues. From germline, CDR1 is MNHEY and CDR2 SVGEGT. The CDR3 bases are TGTGCCAGCGGCCGTTTGGTTCGGGACTACAATGAGCAGTTCTTC. Amino acids: CASGRLVRDYNEQFF.

The rearrangement joins TRBV29-1 to TRBJ2-1; 11 nucleotides align to TRBD2. The CDR3 totals 16 residues. V was pared by 7 bases and J by 1 base, with 9 bases of the junction left unmatched. Germline CDR1 is SQVTM and CDR2 is ANQGSEA. Here the CDR3 reads CSADPTSGGSYNEQFF. DNA for the CDR3: TGCAGCGCGGATCCTACTAGCGGGGGTTCCTACAATGAGCAGTTCTTC.

This sequence joins TRBV30 and TRBJ1-4; D gene ambiguous. Trimming cost V 5 bases and J 4 bases, with 11 bases left between them. Germline V gene lookup returns CDR1 GTSNPN and CDR2 SVGIG (reference sequence). This CDR3 comprises 13 residues. CDR3 sequence (DNA): TGTGCCTGGGGGCTACAGCTTAATGAAAAACTGTTTTTT. It specifies CAWGLQLNEKLFF.

This clone was counted once. DNA of the CDR3: TGCGCCAGCAAGATGCCGGGACAGGGTTCTGTTGAGCAGTACTTC. As protein: CASKMPGQGSVEQYF. The chain carries TRBV10-1 and TRBJ2-7; 9 bases line up with TRBD1. V was clipped by 7 bases and J by 7 bases; unmatched bases: 14. This CDR3 region has 15 residues. Germline-derived CDR1 and CDR2 are WNHNN and SYGVQD (reference sequence).

The CDR3 DNA reads TGTGCCAGCAGTGATCTGGGAGGGGTGGAGTTCTTC. Its protein product is CASSDLGGVEFF. The rearrangement uses TRBV2 and TRBJ2-1, with TRBD2 identical over 7 bases. V was pared by 3 bases and J by 14 bases, with 7 bases of the junction left unmatched. Per germline, CDR1 SNHLY and CDR2 FYNNEI. The CDR3 has 12 amino acids.

V is TRBV7-9 and J is TRBJ2-5; 7 bases are a match to TRBD2. CDR1 SEHNR and CDR2 FQNEAQ come from the germline V gene (reference sequence). The length of the CDR3 is 18 residues. V dropped 0 bases and J dropped 5; count of bases not matched to a gene: 15. The CDR3 bases are TGTGCCAGCAGCTTAGCGCCCGTTGGCGGGAGAGGGCGCGAGACCCAGTACTTC. This codes for CASSLAPVGGRGRETQYF.

As DNA, the CDR3 is TGTGCCAGTAGTCCGGGACTAGCGGGATGGGATGAGCAGTTCTTC. This gives the protein CASSPGLAGWDEQFF. This chain connects TRBV19 to TRBJ2-1, with 13 bases identical to TRBD2. Per the germline V gene, CDR1 is LNHDA and CDR2 is SQIVND (reference sequence). With 5 bases clipped from V and 8 bases from J, the junction kept 6 bases outside the gene matches. The CDR3 loop spans 15 amino acids.

The V call is TRBV3-1 (or the pseudogene TRBV3-2), the J call TRBJ1-3, with a tentative D call TRBD1 (6 bases). The V and J ends lost 4 bases and 0 bases respectively, with 10 bases between them. CDR3 length: 15 amino acids. The germline V gene encodes CDR1 LGHDT and CDR2 YNNKEL (reference sequence). The CDR3 coding sequence is TGTGCCAGCAGCCCGGACAGTCGCTCTGGAAACACCATATATTTT. Its translation: CASSPDSRSGNTIYF.

The chain combines TRBV4-2 with TRBJ2-5, with TRBD2 identical over 10 bases. The germline gives CDR1 LGHNA, CDR2 YNFKEQ. The ends lost 1 base at V and 3 bases at J; junction bases unmatched: 5. The CDR3 loop spans 16 amino acids. The CDR3 nucleotides are TGTGCCAGCAGCCAAGGTAGCGGGGGGCCAGAAGAGACCCAGTACTTC. Translated: CASSQGSGGPEETQYF.

J is TRBJ1-1 and V is TRBV7-9; possible D gene TRBD1, 6 bases. CDR3 length: 16 residues. CDR1 SEHNR and CDR2 FQNEAQ come from the germline V gene (reference sequence). V lost 1 base to trimming and J lost 0 bases, with 12 bases between them. This chain's CDR3 is CASSLVGGPMNTEAFF. The CDR3 DNA reads as TGTGCCAGCAGCTTAGTGGGGGGGCCTATGAACACTGAAGCTTTCTTT. The full variable domain, in which reference TRBV7-9 and TRBJ1-1 provide the parts outside the CDR3, is DTGVSQNPRHKITKRGQNVTFRCDPISEHNRLYWYRQTLGQGPEFLTYFQNEAQLEKSRLLSDRFSAERPKGSFSTLEIQRTEQGDSAMYLCASSLVGGPMNTEAFFGQGTRLTVV.

The chain recombines TRBV5-4 with TRBJ1-1; perhaps TRBD1 as D (5 bases). Germline CDR1 is SGHNT and CDR2 is YYREEE (reference sequence). CDR3 size: 14 residues. V lost 6 bases and J lost 5, with 17 bases in between. In nucleotides, the CDR3 is TGTGCCAGCAAACTTGGGGGGGGGTCTACTGAAGCTTTCTTT. It translates to CASKLGGGSTEAFF. The entire variable domain, with the rest obtained from reference TRBV5-4 and TRBJ1-1, is as follows: ETGVTQSPTHLIKTRGQQVTLRCSSQSGHNTVSWYQQALGQGPQFIFQYYREEENGRGNFPPRFSGLQFPNYSSELNVNALELDDSALYLCASKLGGGSTEAFFGQGTRLTVV.